The 25 T cell receptor beta chains below were found in one sample sequenced in a study of T cell repertoires in cytomegalovirus infection. TCRdb fed the reads into MiXCR, producing one record per CDR3 protein. Found here are over 150,000 distinct CDR3 sequences, about a sixth of them singletons; the top ten hold around 25%. Sequencing was done on a sample of CD8+ T cells from PBMCs. These receptors were collected from a human donor in good health (CMV status not recorded). Some clones in this sample may be carry-over from other donors' samples.

This rearrangement joins TRBV20-1 to TRBJ2-7, with D unclear. V was clipped by 6 bases and J by 3 bases, with 15 bases between them. In germline, CDR1 is DFQATT, CDR2 SNEGSKA (reference sequence). CDR3 size: 13 residues. CDR3 amino acids: CSAVLGPYYEQYF. The CDR3 DNA sequence: TGCAGTGCCGTGCTAGGACCTTACTACGAGCAGTACTTC.

The rearrangement joins TRBV7-8 to TRBJ2-5; 12 nucleotides agree with TRBD2. After removal of 3 bases from V and 2 bases from J, the junction contained 1 base not matched to a gene. Germline CDR1 and CDR2: SGHVS and FQNEAQ. The CDR3 runs to 15 residues. This CDR3 is CASSFGLAGQETQYF. As DNA, the CDR3 is TGTGCCAGCAGCTTTGGACTAGCGGGGCAAGAGACCCAGTACTTC.

The genes are TRBV19 and TRBJ2-3, with 9 bases fitting TRBD1. Unmatched junction bases numbered 8, after V lost 3 bases and J lost 7 bases. This CDR3 spans 15 amino acids. Germline loops: CDR1 LNHDA, CDR2 SQIVND (reference sequence). This CDR3 reads CASSIGTGSWNTQYF. The CDR3 region has the DNA TGTGCCAGTAGTATCGGGACAGGGTCGTGGAATACGCAGTATTTT.

This clonotype was observed a few times. This rearrangement joins TRBV7-3 to TRBJ2-3; the D gene is possibly TRBD1 (5 bases). Germline V gene data show CDR1 as SGHTA and CDR2 as FQGTGA. The V end lost 3 bases, the J end lost 4 bases, and 8 bases lay between the germline ends. This CDR3 is 13 amino acids long. CDR3 nucleotide sequence: TGTGCCAGCAGCTTCGGACATCCAGATACGCAGTATTTT. This encodes CASSFGHPDTQYF. The complete variable domain, with remaining parts taken from reference TRBV7-3 and TRBJ2-3, reads GAGVSQTPSNKVTEKGKYVELRCDPISGHTALYWYRQSLGQGPEFLIYFQGTGAADDSGLPNDRFFAVRPEGSVSTLKIQRTERGDSAVYLCASSFGHPDTQYFGPGTRLTVL.

The chain recombines TRBV20-1 with TRBJ2-7; 7 bases map to TRBD1. This CDR3 is 14 amino acids long. V lost 3 bases to trimming and J lost 7 bases; unmatched junction nucleotides: 12. CDR1 and CDR2 from the germline V gene are DFQATT and SNEGSKA (reference sequence). CDR3 protein: CSASQTGPMGEQYF. CDR3 nucleotide sequence: TGCAGTGCTAGTCAGACAGGGCCCATGGGGGAGCAGTACTTC.

The chain carries TRBV28 and TRBJ2-4; 11 nucleotides agree with TRBD2. There are 19 residues in the CDR3. Germline assignment: CDR1 MDHEN and CDR2 SYDVKM. V trimming: 6 bases; J trimming: 0 bases; junction bases outside the gene matches: 13. CDR3 coding DNA: TGTGCCAGCAGCCCCATAGCGGGGGGGCGAACTATAGCCAAAAACATTCAGTACTTC. Translated, it gives CASSPIAGGRTIAKNIQYF.

This rearrangement joins TRBV25-1 to TRBJ1-1, with D perhaps matching TRBD1 (5 bases). Germline assignment: CDR1 MGHDK and CDR2 SYGVNS. The V and J ends lost 0 bases and 6 bases respectively, with 8 bases between them. This CDR3 spans 13 amino acids. The CDR3 coding sequence is TGTGCCAGCAGTGAATATCGGGGGGCTGAAGCTTTCTTT. This gives the protein CASSEYRGAEAFF.

This clonotype was counted ten times or more. The chain recombines TRBV7-2 with TRBJ2-7; 8 bases line up with TRBD1. In germline, CDR1 is SGHTA, CDR2 FQGNSA. The CDR3 length is 14 residues. After removal of 4 bases from V and 5 bases from J, the junction contained 7 bases not matched to a gene. The CDR3 DNA follows: TGTGCCAGCAGCTCCACGGACAGGGACGACGAGCAGTACTTC. Translating gives CASSSTDRDDEQYF.

This clonotype showed up just a few times. The chain carries TRBV2 and TRBJ1-1; possibly TRBD1 for D (5 bases). V lost 5 bases, J lost 1 base, and 11 bases lay in between. The germline CDR1 and CDR2 sequences are SNHLY and FYNNEI. The length of the CDR3 is 14 residues. The CDR3 DNA sequence: TGTGCCAGCAGTACGAGACAGCAGAACACTGAAGCTTTCTTT. This encodes CASSTRQQNTEAFF.

The chain recombines TRBV7-9 with TRBJ1-2; D remains unclear. Germline CDR1 is SEHNR and CDR2 is FQNEAQ (reference sequence). The V end was cut by 5 bases, the J end by 4 bases, with 14 bases between. The CDR3 totals 14 residues. For the CDR3, the DNA is TGTGCCAGCAGCGATGATTCGGACGCCTATGGCTACACCTTC. Protein product: CASSDDSDAYGYTF.

This clonotype was counted only a few times. V usage is TRBV20-1 and J usage is TRBJ2-7; D is perhaps TRBD1 (6 bases). Trimming took off 0 bases at V and 2 bases at J, with 11 bases between the two ends. CDR1 DFQATT and CDR2 SNEGSKA come from the germline V gene (reference sequence). This CDR3 has 14 amino acids. CDR3 sequence: CSARDRGHTYEQYF. The CDR3 coding sequence is TGCAGTGCTAGAGATCGGGGACATACCTACGAGCAGTACTTC.

The chain uses TRBV12-3 or TRBV12-4 and TRBJ1-2; no firm D call. V gave up 2 bases and J gave up 4 bases, with 11 bases separating them. CDR3 size: 14 residues. The DNA of the CDR3 is TGTGCCAGCAGTTTACGAGGGTGGGGCTATGGCTACACCTTC. This codes for CASSLRGWGYGYTF.

In its sample, this clonotype was seen a few times. The chain recombines TRBV4-1 with TRBJ1-1; a weak D match, TRBD1 (5 bases). This CDR3 region has 16 residues. Trimming took off 0 bases at V and 4 bases at J, with 15 bases between the two ends. The V gene's germline CDR1 is MGHRA and CDR2 YSYEKL. The CDR3 nucleotides are TGCGCCAGCAGCCAAGATCGAAGGGGTCCGGGCACTGAAGCTTTCTTT. Translation: CASSQDRRGPGTEAFF.

This clonotype appeared a few times. The chain employs TRBV7-9 and TRBJ2-7; 10 nucleotides line up with TRBD1. Germline CDR1 reads SEHNR; CDR2 reads FQNEAQ (reference sequence). V lost 5 bases and J lost 6; bases outside the gene matches: 13. The CDR3 is 16 residues long. This chain's CDR3 is CASSPWTGGHFAEQYF. The CDR3 DNA sequence: TGTGCCAGCAGCCCGTGGACAGGGGGTCACTTCGCCGAGCAGTACTTC. Supplemented by reference TRBV7-9 and TRBJ2-7, the full variable domain reads DTGVSQNPRHKITKRGQNVTFRCDPISEHNRLYWYRQTLGQGPEFLTYFQNEAQLEKSRLLSDRFSAERPKGSFSTLEIQRTEQGDSAMYLCASSPWTGGHFAEQYFGPGTRLTVT.

Details on this clonotype: Relative to the germline gene, one junction end is altered; a read error may explain this. The chain joins TRBV27 to TRBJ2-4; D is possibly TRBD1 or TRBD2 (5 bases each). The CDR3 is made up of 14 amino acids. Per the germline V gene, CDR1 is MNHEY and CDR2 is SMNVEV (reference sequence). The CDR3 sequence: CASRGRLAKNSQYF. CDR3 DNA sequence: TGTGCCAGCAGGGGACGGCTAGCCAAAAACAGTCAGTACTTC.

This clonotype was recorded at least ten times. This chain joins TRBV7-2 and TRBJ2-4, with D perhaps TRBD2 (6 bases). V was shortened by 3 bases and J by 9 bases, with 18 bases between the two germline ends. Looked up from germline, CDR1 is SGHTA and CDR2 is FQGNSA. The CDR3 loop spans 15 amino acids. The CDR3 is CASSLKTGERSIQYF. The CDR3 bases are TGTGCCAGCAGCTTGAAAACGGGGGAGAGGTCCATTCAGTACTTC. The full variable domain, completed using reference TRBV7-2 and TRBJ2-4, is GAGVSQSPSNKVTEKGKDVELRCDPISGHTALYWYRQSLGQGLEFLIYFQGNSAPDKSGLPSDRFSAERTGGSVSTLTIQRTQQEDSAVYLCASSLKTGERSIQYFGAGTRLSVL.

The rearrangement uses TRBV13 and TRBJ2-4; 7 positions match TRBD1. The germline V gene encodes CDR1 PRHDT and CDR2 FYEKMQ (reference sequence). This CDR3 has 16 residues. V dropped 5 bases and J dropped 2; count of bases not matched to a gene: 9. In nucleotides, the CDR3 is TGTGCCAGCAGCAAGACAGGGATTTCAACCAAAAACATTCAGTACTTC. It codes for CASSKTGISTKNIQYF.

This clonotype was recorded a few times. The chain links TRBV4-3 to TRBJ2-1, with D maybe TRBD2 (5 bases). Trimming left V 5 bases short and J 5 bases short, with 10 bases between. From germline, CDR1 is LGHNA and CDR2 YSLEER. The CDR3 is 13 amino acids. The CDR3 spells CASSLTIDNEQFF. CDR3 nucleotide sequence: TGCGCCAGCAGCTTGACTATTGACAATGAGCAGTTCTTC.

The J gene is TRBJ2-5, the V gene TRBV20-1; 7 positions agree with TRBD1. The CDR3 contains 16 residues. Trimming removed 1 base from V and 3 bases from J; junction bases left unmatched: 11. Germline loops: CDR1 DFQATT, CDR2 SNEGSKA (reference sequence). DNA for the CDR3: TGCAGTGCTAGAGGCTGGGACAGCGAACCCGAAGAGACCCAGTACTTC. Residues: CSARGWDSEPEETQYF.

The rearrangement joins TRBV6-1 to TRBJ1-1, with D uncertain. Germline V lookup: CDR1 MNHNS, CDR2 SASEGT. This CDR3 has 12 residues. The V and J ends lost 3 bases and 4 bases respectively, with 6 bases between them. The CDR3 DNA follows: TGTGCCAGCAGTGAGGGTTCCACTGAAGCTTTCTTT. It is translated as CASSEGSTEAFF.

J is TRBJ2-2 and V is TRBV5-1, with 7 bases that match TRBD1. This CDR3 spans 16 amino acids. Per germline, CDR1 SGHRS and CDR2 YFSETQ. Trimming at V came to 4 bases and at J to 1 base, leaving 7 bases not matched to a gene. CDR3 loop: CASSQTGTENTGELFF. Written as DNA, the CDR3 is TGCGCCAGCAGCCAGACCGGGACAGAGAACACCGGGGAGCTGTTTTTT. Full variable domain (outside the CDR3, taken from reference TRBV5-1 and TRBJ2-2): KAGVTQTPRYLIKTRGQQVTLSCSPISGHRSVSWYQQTPGQGLQFLFEYFSETQRNKGNFPGRFSGRQFSNSRSEMNVSTLELGDSALYLCASSQTGTENTGELFFGEGSRLTVL.

This chain uses TRBV6-2 or TRBV6-3 with TRBJ2-3; TRBD2 matches 12 bases. V dropped 4 bases and J dropped 5; count of bases not matched to a gene: 1. Germline V lookup: CDR1 MNHEY, CDR2 SVGEGT. This CDR3 contains 14 residues. CDR3 amino acids: CASSLLAGGDTQYF. The CDR3 DNA follows: TGTGCCAGCAGTTTACTAGCGGGGGGAGATACGCAGTATTTT.

This clonotype was picked up one time. CDR3 region: CASSSRGPEGGYEQYF. CDR3 coding DNA: TGTGCCAGCAGTTCCAGGGGTCCGGAAGGGGGCTACGAGCAGTACTTC. The rearrangement joins TRBV6-2 or TRBV6-3 to TRBJ2-7, with D perhaps matching TRBD1 (6 bases). Germline V gene data show CDR1 as MNHEY and CDR2 as SVGEGT. V gave up 4 bases and J gave up 3 bases, with 19 bases separating them. The CDR3 is 16 residues long.

This chain connects TRBV6-6 to TRBJ2-1, with D possibly being TRBD2 (5 bases). The germline V gene has CDR1 MNHNY and CDR2 SVGAGI (reference sequence). The CDR3 loop spans 16 amino acids. Trimming took 1 base from V and 5 from J, leaving 15 bases between them. Here the CDR3 DNA reads TGTGCCAGCAGTTACTATTCTAGCCTGGGTCACAATGAGCAGTTCTTC. Translation: CASSYYSSLGHNEQFF.

This chain uses TRBV7-9 with TRBJ1-2, with unresolved D. Germline CDR1 reads SEHNR; CDR2 reads FQNEAQ (reference sequence). Trimming took off 1 base at V and 4 bases at J, with 13 bases between the two ends. CDR3 length equals 15 residues. The CDR3 protein is CASSLGMQQSYGYTF. The CDR3 DNA is TGTGCCAGCAGCTTAGGTATGCAGCAAAGCTATGGCTACACCTTC.